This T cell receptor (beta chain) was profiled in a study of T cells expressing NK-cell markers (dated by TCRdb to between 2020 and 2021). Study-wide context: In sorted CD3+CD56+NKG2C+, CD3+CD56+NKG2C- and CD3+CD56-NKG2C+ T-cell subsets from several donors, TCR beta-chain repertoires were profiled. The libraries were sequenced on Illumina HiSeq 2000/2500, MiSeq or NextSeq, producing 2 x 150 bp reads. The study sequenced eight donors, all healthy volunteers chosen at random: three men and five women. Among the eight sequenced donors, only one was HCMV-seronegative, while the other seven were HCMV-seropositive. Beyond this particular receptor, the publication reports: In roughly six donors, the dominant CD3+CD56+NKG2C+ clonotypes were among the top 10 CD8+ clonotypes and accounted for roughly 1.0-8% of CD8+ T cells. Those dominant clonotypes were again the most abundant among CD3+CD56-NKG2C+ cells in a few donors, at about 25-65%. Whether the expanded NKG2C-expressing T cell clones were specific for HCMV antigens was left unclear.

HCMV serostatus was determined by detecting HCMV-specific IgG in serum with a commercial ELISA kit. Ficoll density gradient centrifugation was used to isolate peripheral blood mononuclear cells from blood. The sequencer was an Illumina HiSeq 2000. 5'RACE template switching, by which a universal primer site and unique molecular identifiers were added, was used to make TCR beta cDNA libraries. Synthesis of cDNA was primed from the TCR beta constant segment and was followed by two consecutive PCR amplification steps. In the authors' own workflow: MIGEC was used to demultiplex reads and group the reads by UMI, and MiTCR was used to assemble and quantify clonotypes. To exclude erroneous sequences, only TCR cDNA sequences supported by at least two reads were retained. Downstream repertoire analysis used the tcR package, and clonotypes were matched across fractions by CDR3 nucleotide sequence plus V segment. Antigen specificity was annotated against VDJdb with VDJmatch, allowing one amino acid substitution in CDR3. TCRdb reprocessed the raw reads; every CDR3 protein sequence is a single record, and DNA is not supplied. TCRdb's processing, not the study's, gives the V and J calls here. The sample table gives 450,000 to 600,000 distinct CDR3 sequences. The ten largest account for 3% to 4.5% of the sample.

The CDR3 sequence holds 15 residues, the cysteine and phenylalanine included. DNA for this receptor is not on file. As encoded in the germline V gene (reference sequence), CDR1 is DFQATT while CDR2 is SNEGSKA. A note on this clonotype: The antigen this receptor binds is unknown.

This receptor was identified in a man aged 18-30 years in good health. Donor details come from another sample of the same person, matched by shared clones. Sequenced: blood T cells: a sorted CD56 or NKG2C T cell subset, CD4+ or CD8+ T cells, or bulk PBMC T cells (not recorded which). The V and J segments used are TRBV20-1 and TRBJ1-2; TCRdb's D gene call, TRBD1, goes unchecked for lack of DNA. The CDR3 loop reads CSARGGKQGEYGYTF.